This T cell receptor beta chain was captured by sequencing in a study of cytomegalovirus exposure and HLA in healthy donors. The protocol was immunoSEQ multiplex PCR, while the TCRdb copy is restricted to in-frame clones and leaves out a portion. The sample yields over 110,000 clones, 85% to 90% seen once. The germline V and J ends were trimmed by 1 base and 4 bases, with 13 bases remaining between them. This CDR3 has 15 amino acids. Germline CDR1 LNHDA, CDR2 SQIVND (reference sequence). This chain connects TRBV19 to TRBJ1-2; possible D gene TRBD1, 6 bases. Sequenced sample: PBMCs. The receptor comes from a man in his late teens or twenties in good health and CMV-seropositive. The CDR3 loop reads CASSIGGTPLYGYTF. The CDR3 DNA reads TGTGCCAGTAGTATAGGTGGGACACCCCTCTATGGCTACACCTTC.